This T cell receptor (beta chain) was obtained from a study of a mutant IDH1 vaccine in newly diagnosed glioma. About the research overall: Commencement of vaccination occurred 4-6 weeks following radiotherapy alone, or concurrently with temozolomide cycles. Patients got radiotherapy, temozolomide, or both beforehand, and most got both. Patients under treatment included about 60% males and 37.5% females and had a mean age of roughly 43 years. Study-wide findings and caveats: It seemed that pseudoprogression was not linked to changes in the top peripheral T cell clonotypes.

Noted time point: week 47, end of study. Vaccine doses each comprised 300 ug of mutant IDH1 20-mer peptide, with topical imiquimod. Only in-frame clones appear in the TCRdb table, and some are missing; sequencing was by immunoSEQ multiplex PCR. Of 50,000 to 65,000 clones in the sample, 83% were seen once. This clone was detected only a few times. Its specificity is not known. This sequence was found in a woman between 50 and 59 years old with glioma. Sequencing used PBMCs, obtained from a glioma patient whose treatment included an IDH1 peptide vaccine.

Written as DNA, the CDR3 is TGTGCCTGGAGTCTACCCCTGGGGGGGACCTGTCAGCCCCAGCATTTT. The encoded protein is CAWSLPLGGTCQPQHF. The chain uses TRBV30 and TRBJ1-5; D possibly corresponds to TRBD1 (5 bases). CDR3 length: 16 amino acids. The germline V and J ends were trimmed by 2 bases and 6 bases, with 20 bases remaining between them. In germline, CDR1 is GTSNPN, CDR2 SVGIG (reference sequence). Based on the CDR3 plus reference TRBV30 and TRBJ1-5, the full variable domain is SQTIHQWPATLVQPVGSPLSLECTVEGTSNPNLYWYRQAAGRGLQLLFYSVGIGQISSEVPQNLSASRPQDRQFILSSKKLLLSDSGFYLCAWSLPLGGTCQPQHFGDGTRLSIL.